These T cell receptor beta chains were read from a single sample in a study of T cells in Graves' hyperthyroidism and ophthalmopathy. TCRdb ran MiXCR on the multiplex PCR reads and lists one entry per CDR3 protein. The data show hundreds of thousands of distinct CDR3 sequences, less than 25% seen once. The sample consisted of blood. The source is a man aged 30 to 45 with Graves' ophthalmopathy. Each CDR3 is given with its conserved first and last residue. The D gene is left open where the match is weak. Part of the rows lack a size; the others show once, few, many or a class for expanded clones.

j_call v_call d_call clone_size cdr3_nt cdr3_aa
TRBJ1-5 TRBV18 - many TGTGCCAGCTCACCCCGATCCAGCAATCAGCCCCAGCATTTT CASSPRSSNQPQHF
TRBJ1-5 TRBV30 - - TGTGCCTGGAATAAACAAGGGGCTTATCAGCCCCAGCATTTT CAWNKQGAYQPQHF
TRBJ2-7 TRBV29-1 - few TGCAGCGCCTCAATCGGGGGTTCGGACGAGCAGTACTTC CSASIGGSDEQYF
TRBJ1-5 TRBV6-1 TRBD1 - TGTGCCAGCGACAGGGGTAATCAGCCCCAGCATTTT CASDRGNQPQHF
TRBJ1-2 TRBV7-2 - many TGTGCCAGCAGCCCCCAGGGTCAAAATGGGAACTATGGCTACACCTTC CASSPQGQNGNYGYTF
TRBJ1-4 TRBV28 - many TGTGCCAGCAGTCCCGGTGATTTTTGGACTAATGAAAAACTGTTTTTT CASSPGDFWTNEKLFF
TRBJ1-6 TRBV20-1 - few TGCAGTGCGAACAGGGAAAATTCACCCCTCCACTTT CSANRENSPLHF
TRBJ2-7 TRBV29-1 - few TGCAGCGTTGAGCGAGGCGAGCAGTACTTC CSVERGEQYF
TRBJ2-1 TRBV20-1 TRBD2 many TGCAGTGCTATCGGTAGCGGGAGGATGAACTCCTACAATGAGCAGTTCTTC CSAIGSGRMNSYNEQFF
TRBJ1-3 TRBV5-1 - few TGCGCCAGCAGCTCGGACCTCTCTGGAAACACCATATATTTT CASSSDLSGNTIYF
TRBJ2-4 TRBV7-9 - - TGTGCCAGCAGCCCTCGGACCGTCGAAAACATTCAGTACTTC CASSPRTVENIQYF
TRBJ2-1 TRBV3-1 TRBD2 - TGTGCCAGCAGCCGATATCGACTAGCGGCTACTGGAGATGAGCAGTTCTTC CASSRYRLAATGDEQFF
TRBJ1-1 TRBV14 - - TGTGCCAGCAGCCAAATCTTCAGTATGAACACTGAAGCTTTCTTT CASSQIFSMNTEAFF
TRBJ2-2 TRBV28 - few - CASSFLEIGELFF
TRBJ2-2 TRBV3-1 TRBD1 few TGTGCCAGCAGCCTAACGACAGGGACGGGCGGGGAGCTGTTTTTT CASSLTTGTGGELFF
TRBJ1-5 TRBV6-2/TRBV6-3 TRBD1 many TGTGCCAGCACCTTAACAGGGGTGAGGGGTCAGCCCCAGCATTTT CASTLTGVRGQPQHF
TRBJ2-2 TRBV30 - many TGTGCCTGGAGTGTAATGGGAACCGGGGAGCTGTTTTTT CAWSVMGTGELFF
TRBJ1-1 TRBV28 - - TGTGCCAGCAGTTTAATCGGGGGAACTATGAACACTGAAGCTTTCTTT CASSLIGGTMNTEAFF
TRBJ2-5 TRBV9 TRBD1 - TGTGCCAGCAGCTCTAGACAGGGTCGAGGAGAGACCCAGTACTTC CASSSRQGRGETQYF
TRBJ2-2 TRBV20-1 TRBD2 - TGCAGTGCTAGACTTAACCCAGGCCTAGCGGGAGGTCCCGGGGAGCTGTTTTTT CSARLNPGLAGGPGELFF
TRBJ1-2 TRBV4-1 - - TGCGCCAGCAGCCAAGATAGGGTAACAGGGACTAACTATGGCTACACCTTC CASSQDRVTGTNYGYTF
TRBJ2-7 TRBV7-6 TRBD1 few TGTGCCAGCAGCTTCACCGGGACAGGGGTCGACGAGCAGTACTTC CASSFTGTGVDEQYF
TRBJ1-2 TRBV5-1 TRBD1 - TGCGCCAGCAGCCGACGACAGACAGGGATGGGGGGCGGCTATGGCTACACCTTC CASSRRQTGMGGGYGYTF
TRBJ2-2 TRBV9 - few TGTGCCAGCAGCGTGTCCTCCACCGGGGAGCTGTTTTTT CASSVSSTGELFF
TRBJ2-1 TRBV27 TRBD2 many TGTGCCAGCAGTTTATTTAGCGGGAGGGTGGGTGAGCAGTTCTTC CASSLFSGRVGEQFF
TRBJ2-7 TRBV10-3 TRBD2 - TGTGCCATCAGTGAGTCGACTAGCGGGAGAGGTCGCGAGCAGTACTTC CAISESTSGRGREQYF
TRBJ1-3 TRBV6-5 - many TGTGCCAGCAGTTACTCGATGCAGCACTCTGGAAACACCATATATTTT CASSYSMQHSGNTIYF
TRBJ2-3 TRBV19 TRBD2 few TGTGCCAGTGGGCTAGCGGGAGGCACAGATACGCAGTATTTT CASGLAGGTDTQYF
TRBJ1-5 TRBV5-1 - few TGCGCCAGCAGCTTGGCCGGGGGTATCTATCAGCCCCAGCATTTT CASSLAGGIYQPQHF